Listed here are 32 T cell receptor beta chains from one sample, sequenced in a study of blood T cell repertoires in COVID-19. Generated by immunoSEQ multiplex PCR, the TCRdb table keeps only in-frame clones and is missing some. Found here are over 30,000 clones, 88% of them singletons; the top ten hold 4.5% to 5%. Sequenced material: peripheral blood. Every receptor here comes from a woman in her 70s with active COVID-19.

The V call is TRBV7-6, the J call TRBJ2-7, with D maybe TRBD1 (6 bases). The CDR3 covers 14 residues. From germline, CDR1 is SGHVS and CDR2 FNYEAQ. Between the trimmed V and J ends, which lost 6 bases and 2 bases, there was a span of 14 bases. The CDR3 reads CASSQGPTPYEQYF. The CDR3 coding sequence is TGTGCCAGCAGTCAGGGGCCCACACCCTACGAGCAGTACTTC. Based on the CDR3 plus reference TRBV7-6 and TRBJ2-7, the full variable domain is GAGVSQSPRYKVTKRGQDVALRCDPISGHVSLYWYRQALGQGPEFLTYFNYEAQQDKSGLPNDRFSAERPEGSISTLTIQRTEQRDSAMYRCASSQGPTPYEQYFGPGTRLTVT.

The chain employs TRBV6-2 or TRBV6-3 and TRBJ1-5, with D perhaps matching TRBD1 (5 bases). Germline lookup yields CDR1 MNHEY and CDR2 SVGEGT. Trimming took off 8 bases at V and 5 bases at J, with 16 bases between the two ends. This CDR3 is 14 amino acids long. The CDR3 DNA reads TGTGCCAGCGGCCTACAGGCCCGAGATCAGCCCCAGCATTTT. Protein: CASGLQARDQPQHF.

This chain uses TRBV4-1 with TRBJ2-3, with D perhaps TRBD2 (6 bases). Germline CDR1 and CDR2: MGHRA and YSYEKL. V was trimmed by 4 bases and J by 5 bases, leaving 19 bases between them. The CDR3 length is 16 residues. The CDR3 nucleotides read TGCGCCAGCAGCCTATTGATTAGCGGTGACGTAGATACGCAGTATTTT. Protein sequence: CASSLLISGDVDTQYF.

V is TRBV11-3 and J is TRBJ2-1; tentative D call: TRBD1 (5 bases). Looked up from germline, CDR1 is SGHNT and CDR2 is YENEEA. This CDR3 spans 16 amino acids. Trimming cost V 4 bases and J 1 base, with 14 bases left between them. The CDR3 nucleotides read TGTGCCAGCAGCTCTCGATCTCGGACATCCTACAATGAGCAGTTCTTC. Its protein is CASSSRSRTSYNEQFF.

The chain combines TRBV11-2 with TRBJ2-2; D perhaps matches TRBD2 (7 bases). Trimming removed 7 bases at V and 9 bases at J, with 15 bases between. Germline loops: CDR1 SGHAT, CDR2 FQNNGV. The CDR3 consists of 13 residues. CDR3 residues: CASTGAGARELFF. CDR3 coding DNA: TGTGCCAGCACTGGGGCGGGGGCTCGGGAGCTGTTTTTT.

This sequence joins TRBV10-1 and TRBJ1-1; the D gene is possibly TRBD1 (6 bases). The CDR3 covers 14 residues. Trimming pared 5 bases from V and 5 bases from J, leaving 15 bases between. CDR1 is WNHNN and CDR2 is SYGVQD in the germline V gene (reference sequence). The CDR3 region has the DNA TGCGCCAGCAGTCGAGGCCCCCAGGGGACTGAAGCTTTCTTT. Its translation is CASSRGPQGTEAFF.

This clone was counted once. The chain carries TRBV13 and TRBJ1-2; possible D gene TRBD1, 5 bases. The CDR3 is 13 amino acids. Germline values: CDR1 PRHDT, CDR2 FYEKMQ (reference sequence). Trimming took off 2 bases at V and 7 bases at J, with 11 bases between the two ends. The CDR3 spells CASSLQGGGGYTF. In DNA form, the CDR3 reads TGTGCCAGCAGCTTACAGGGCGGGGGTGGCTACACCTTC.

The chain carries TRBV5-1 and TRBJ2-3, with 9 bases fitting TRBD1. The CDR3 runs 15 residues. Trimming removed 4 bases from V and 1 base from J; junction bases left unmatched: 4. Germline CDR1 and CDR2: SGHRS and YFSETQ. The CDR3 nucleotides are TGCGCCAGCAGCAGGGACAGGGAAGGCACAGATACGCAGTATTTT. Translated, it gives CASSRDREGTDTQYF.

V is TRBV29-1 and J is TRBJ2-1, with D tentatively TRBD2 (6 bases). From germline, CDR1 is SQVTM and CDR2 ANQGSEA. Trimming stripped 4 bases from V and 10 bases from J, with 20 bases between. The CDR3 runs 14 residues. The CDR3 spells CSVVRDPAGGEQFF. The CDR3 nucleotides read TGCAGCGTTGTCCGGGACCCGGCAGGAGGGGAGCAGTTCTTC.

The V and J genes are TRBV6-5 and TRBJ2-3; tentative D call: TRBD2 (5 bases). The germline V and J ends were trimmed by 4 bases and 0 bases, with 11 bases remaining between them. This CDR3 region has 15 residues. CDR1 and CDR2 (germline): MNHEY, SVGAGI. The CDR3 is CASSSTSASTDTQYF. CDR3 DNA sequence: TGTGCCAGCAGTTCAACTAGTGCTAGCACAGATACGCAGTATTTT.

The chain uses TRBV19 and TRBJ1-5, with D possibly being TRBD1 (6 bases). Per the germline V gene, CDR1 is LNHDA and CDR2 is SQIVND (reference sequence). Trimming took 4 bases from V and 4 from J, leaving 23 bases between them. CDR3 length: 18 amino acids. The CDR3 is CASSTRRLGGTANQPQHF. The CDR3 DNA reads as TGTGCCAGTAGTACCCGCCGGCTAGGGGGTACAGCAAATCAGCCCCAGCATTTT.

The rearrangement uses TRBV6-2 or TRBV6-3 and TRBJ2-3; 11 bases are a match to TRBD2. With V trimmed by 5 bases and J by 0 bases, 4 bases remained unmatched. The CDR3 covers 16 residues. Germline CDR1 MNHEY, CDR2 SVGEGT. The CDR3 DNA reads TGTGCCAGCAGTCTTAGGACTAGCGGGAGCACAGATACGCAGTATTTT. Translation: CASSLRTSGSTDTQYF.

This sequence joins TRBV5-5 and TRBJ1-5, with TRBD1 identical over 9 bases. J was trimmed by 7 bases and V by 7 bases; bases with no gene match: 9. Germline V lookup: CDR1 SGHKS, CDR2 YYEKEE (reference sequence). This CDR3 spans 14 amino acids. The CDR3 loop reads CASSTGTGSQPQHF. As DNA, the CDR3 is TGTGCCAGCTCCACCGGGACAGGGAGCCAGCCCCAGCATTTT.

This clone was counted between two and nine times. This chain joins TRBV14 and TRBJ1-5; no definite D call. Deletions cut 1 base from V and 6 bases from J, with 4 bases between. The CDR3 is 12 amino acids. Germline V gene lookup returns CDR1 SGHDN and CDR2 FVKESK. CDR3 sequence (DNA): TGTGCCAGCAGCCAAGGGGCTCAGCCCCAGCATTTT. The encoded protein is CASSQGAQPQHF. Variable domain in full (rest from reference TRBV14 and TRBJ1-5): EAGVTQFPSHSVIEKGQTVTLRCDPISGHDNLYWYRRVMGKEIKFLLHFVKESKQDESGMPNNRFLAERTGGTYSTLKVQPAELEDSGVYFCASSQGAQPQHFGDGTRLSIL.

The V call is TRBV5-6, the J call TRBJ2-7; D not resolved. V was pared by 2 bases and J by 1 base, with 7 bases between. The CDR3 is 13 amino acids. Germline V gives CDR1 SGHDT, CDR2 YYEEEE. DNA for the CDR3: TGTGCCAGCAGCTTCCCCTCTTCCTACGAGCAGTACTTC. It translates to CASSFPSSYEQYF.

The chain employs TRBV12-5 and TRBJ1-1, with D hard to call. V was shortened by 4 bases and J by 4 bases, with 13 bases between the two germline ends. The CDR3 runs to 14 residues. CDR1 and CDR2 (germline): LGHNT, FRNRAP. CDR3 in amino acids: CASGSTELGTEAFF. The CDR3 DNA reads TGTGCTAGTGGTTCCACAGAGTTGGGCACTGAAGCTTTCTTT.

V is TRBV13 and J is TRBJ2-1; TRBD2 agrees at 11 bases. The trim removed 1 base at V and 5 bases at J, leaving 7 bases unmatched. In germline, CDR1 is PRHDT, CDR2 FYEKMQ (reference sequence). The CDR3 runs to 17 residues. CDR3 DNA: TGTGCCAGCAGCTTAGTTGCTAGCGGGGGGAGGGACAATGAGCAGTTCTTC. It specifies CASSLVASGGRDNEQFF. Based on the CDR3 plus reference TRBV13 and TRBJ2-1, the full variable domain is AAGVIQSPRHLIKEKRETATLKCYPIPRHDTVYWYQQGPGQDPQFLISFYEKMQSDKGSIPDRFSAQQFSDYHSELNMSSLELGDSALYFCASSLVASGGRDNEQFFGPGTRLTVL.

This clone was detected once. The chain is built from TRBV30 and TRBJ2-7; 10 nucleotides line up with TRBD1. With 0 bases clipped from V and 2 bases from J, the junction kept 7 bases outside the gene matches. The CDR3 spans 16 residues. Looked up from germline, CDR1 is GTSNPN and CDR2 is SVGIG (reference sequence). CDR3 in DNA: TGTGCCTGGAGTGTACTCAGGACAGGGGGTCCCTACGAGCAGTACTTC. Protein sequence: CAWSVLRTGGPYEQYF.

The chain links TRBV7-9 to TRBJ1-1; 9 bases map to TRBD1. Germline CDR1 SEHNR, CDR2 FQNEAQ (reference sequence). CDR3 length: 15 amino acids. Trimming cost V 5 bases and J 4 bases; bases outside gene matches: 8. The CDR3 spells CASSPAQGASTEAFF. The CDR3 bases are TGTGCCAGCAGCCCAGCACAGGGGGCGAGCACTGAAGCTTTCTTT.

This chain joins TRBV27 and TRBJ2-1; 8 bases fit TRBD2. CDR1 MNHEY and CDR2 SMNVEV come from the germline V gene (reference sequence). The CDR3 has 17 residues. V was clipped by 3 bases and J by 2 bases; unmatched bases: 9. The CDR3 DNA is TGTGCCAGCAGTTTCAACCCGGGACTAGAGACCTACAATGAGCAGTTCTTC. This gives the protein CASSFNPGLETYNEQFF.

The chain employs TRBV11-3 and TRBJ1-4; D unresolved. V was trimmed by 6 bases and J by 8 bases, leaving 19 bases between them. CDR3 length: 15 amino acids. The germline V gene encodes CDR1 SGHNT and CDR2 YENEEA. The CDR3 here is CASSPGGFGNEKLFF. CDR3 DNA sequence: TGTGCCAGCAGTCCCGGAGGATTTGGAAACGAAAAACTGTTTTTT. Supplemented by reference TRBV11-3 and TRBJ1-4, the full variable domain reads EAGVVQSPRYKIIEKKQPVAFWCNPISGHNTLYWYLQNLGQGPELLIRYENEEAVDDSQLPKDRFSAERLKGVDSTLKIQPAELGDSAVYLCASSPGGFGNEKLFFGSGTQLSVL.

This chain connects TRBV7-3 to TRBJ2-1; 7 bases agree with TRBD1. Trimming took 5 bases from V and 3 from J; bases not matched to a gene: 4. The CDR3 sequence is 14 residues long. CDR1 and CDR2 from the germline V gene are SGHTA and FQGTGA. In DNA form, the CDR3 reads TGTGCCAGCAGCCAGGCAGGGGGCTACAATGAGCAGTTCTTC. This codes for CASSQAGGYNEQFF.

The rearrangement uses TRBV6-6 and TRBJ2-3, with D possibly matching TRBD2 (6 bases). The CDR3 consists of 14 residues. The germline V gene encodes CDR1 MNHNY and CDR2 SVGAGI (reference sequence). V was pared by 8 bases and J by 6 bases, with 18 bases between. The CDR3 is CASSSLAPGDTQYF. The CDR3, as DNA: TGTGCCAGCTCGTCTCTAGCGCCTGGTGATACGCAGTATTTT.

The rearrangement joins TRBV11-2 to TRBJ2-2, with D possibly being TRBD2 (6 bases). The germline CDR1 and CDR2 sequences are SGHAT and FQNNGV. With 3 bases removed from V and 7 bases from J, the gap between germline ends came to 9 bases. The CDR3 length is 13 residues. The CDR3 DNA sequence: TGTGCCAGCAGCTTCGGGGGAATCGGGGAGCTGTTTTTT. It specifies CASSFGGIGELFF.

The rearrangement links TRBV2 to TRBJ2-5; a weak D match, TRBD1 (5 bases). V was cut by 6 bases and J by 1 base, with 9 bases left in between. The CDR3 spans 13 residues. Germline V lookup: CDR1 SNHLY, CDR2 FYNNEI. The CDR3 loop reads CASSRDAQETQYF. CDR3 coding DNA: TGTGCCAGCAGCAGGGATGCCCAAGAGACCCAGTACTTC.

The CDR3 DNA follows: TGTGCCACCAGCAGAGATAAGGGGGTAGATGAGCAGTTCTTC. This sequence encodes CATSRDKGVDEQFF. This chain uses TRBV15 with TRBJ2-1; possibly TRBD1 for D (6 bases). In germline, CDR1 is LNHNV, CDR2 YYDKDF (reference sequence). The length of the CDR3 is 14 residues. V was pared by 0 bases and J by 8 bases, with 11 bases between.

This chain uses TRBV11-2 with TRBJ2-7, with TRBD2 matching over 12 bases. The CDR3 has 16 residues. Trimming at V came to 0 bases and at J to 13 bases, leaving 13 bases not matched to a gene. The germline V gene has CDR1 SGHAT and CDR2 FQNNGV. The CDR3 reads CASSLDLLAGGLPLYF. The CDR3, as DNA: TGTGCCAGCAGCTTAGACCTACTAGCGGGGGGCCTCCCGCTCTACTTC. Drawing the rest from reference TRBV11-2 and TRBJ2-7, the complete variable domain is EAGVAQSPRYKIIEKRQSVAFWCNPISGHATLYWYQQILGQGPKLLIQFQNNGVVDDSQLPKDRFSAERLKGVDSTLKIQPAKLEDSAVYLCASSLDLLAGGLPLYFGPGTRLTVT.

The V gene is TRBV28, the J gene TRBJ1-4; 9 positions match TRBD1. The CDR3 is made up of 14 amino acids. The ends lost 7 bases at V and 7 bases at J; junction bases unmatched: 7. Germline CDR1 reads MDHEN; CDR2 reads SYDVKM. CDR3 region: CASNPYRGLEKLFF. DNA for the CDR3: TGTGCCAGCAATCCTTACAGGGGGCTTGAAAAACTGTTTTTT.

In this sample, this clone turned up once. The chain recombines TRBV7-2 with TRBJ2-3; 13 bases align to TRBD2. The CDR3 extends over 17 amino acids. Per germline, CDR1 SGHTA and CDR2 FQGNSA. V trimming: 1 base; J trimming: 3 bases; junction bases outside the gene matches: 4. CDR3 DNA: TGTGCCAGCAGCTTAGGAAGACTAGCGGGGGGTACAGATACGCAGTATTTT. Translating gives CASSLGRLAGGTDTQYF.

This clone was detected only a few times. The J gene is TRBJ1-5, the V gene TRBV7-8; D not resolved. Germline CDR1 is SGHVS and CDR2 is FQNEAQ. V shed 3 bases and J shed 1 base, with 10 bases lying between them. CDR3 size: 15 residues. CDR3 sequence: CASSFSRLSNQPQHF. Here the CDR3 DNA reads TGTGCCAGCAGCTTTAGCCGGCTCAGCAATCAGCCCCAGCATTTT.

The rearrangement uses TRBV27 and TRBJ2-7, with D possibly TRBD2 on 5 matching bases. In germline, CDR1 is MNHEY, CDR2 SMNVEV (reference sequence). V dropped 0 bases and J dropped 0 bases, with 21 bases sitting between them. The CDR3 runs to 19 residues. CDR3 protein: CASSLSETAGSPSSYEQYF. CDR3 sequence (DNA): TGTGCCAGCAGTTTATCTGAGACCGCGGGTAGTCCGAGCTCCTACGAGCAGTACTTC.

The chain links TRBV11-2 to TRBJ2-7; 7 positions agree with TRBD1. V shed 5 bases and J 1 base; nucleotides not matched to a gene: 5. Germline CDR1 and CDR2: SGHAT and FQNNGV. This CDR3 comprises 14 residues. The CDR3 protein is CASSARQGSYEQYF. CDR3 coding DNA: TGTGCCAGCAGCGCCAGACAGGGTTCCTACGAGCAGTACTTC.